These T cell receptor beta chains were read from a single sample in a study of shared clonotypes between healthy human individuals. This table comes from immunoSEQ multiplex PCR, and its TCRdb copy is limited to in-frame clones, with some not included. The sample yields approximately 2,200,000 clones, approximately 94% seen once. Sequencing was carried out using naive CD8+ T cells from PBMCs. The receptor set was obtained from a man younger than 35 in good health. Some clones in this sample may be carry-over from other donors' samples. Each CDR3 is given with its conserved first and last residue. Fields, in order: CDR3 length, D gene, J gene, V gene, clone size, CDR3 DNA, CDR3 protein. D genes are given only for firm matches. Rows may omit the clone size; those that give it use once, few, many or a size class.

cdr3_length: 15; d_call: -; j_call: TRBJ2-3; v_call: TRBV6-1; clone_size: once; cdr3_nt: TGTGCCAGCAGTGAAGCGGGACATTCCACAGATACGCAGTATTTT; cdr3_aa: CASSEAGHSTDTQYF
cdr3_length: 14; d_call: -; j_call: TRBJ2-2; v_call: TRBV27; clone_size: -; cdr3_nt: TGTGCCAGCACAGACAGAAAGAACACCGGGGAGCTGTTTTTT; cdr3_aa: CASTDRKNTGELFF
cdr3_length: 15; d_call: -; j_call: TRBJ2-7; v_call: TRBV27; clone_size: -; cdr3_nt: TGTGCCAGCAGTTTATCGATGACAGCTTCCTACGAGCAGTACTTC; cdr3_aa: CASSLSMTASYEQYF
cdr3_length: 14; d_call: -; j_call: TRBJ1-1; v_call: TRBV21-1; clone_size: -; cdr3_nt: TGTGCCAGCAGCGGCCTTGCGGGGCCTGCTAAAGCTTTCTTT; cdr3_aa: CASSGLAGPAKAFF
cdr3_length: 15; d_call: -; j_call: TRBJ1-3; v_call: TRBV5-4; clone_size: -; cdr3_nt: TGTGCCAGCAGCTTGAAAAGGGAGCGTGGAAACACCATATATTTT; cdr3_aa: CASSLKRERGNTIYF
cdr3_length: 14; d_call: -; j_call: TRBJ2-5; v_call: TRBV7-2; clone_size: -; cdr3_nt: TGTGCCAGCAGCTTAGGTCCGTACGGAGAGACCCAGTACTTC; cdr3_aa: CASSLGPYGETQYF
cdr3_length: 17; d_call: TRBD1; j_call: TRBJ1-1; v_call: TRBV11-2; clone_size: once; cdr3_nt: TGTGCCAGCAGCTTAGACCCTGGACAGGGCCGGAACACTGAAGCTTTCTTT; cdr3_aa: CASSLDPGQGRNTEAFF
cdr3_length: 14; d_call: -; j_call: TRBJ1-4; v_call: TRBV28; clone_size: -; cdr3_nt: TGTGCCAGCAGTTTATCAGGGATTAATGAAAAACTGTTTTTT; cdr3_aa: CASSLSGINEKLFF
cdr3_length: 13; d_call: -; j_call: TRBJ2-7; v_call: TRBV7-9; clone_size: -; cdr3_nt: TGTGCCAGCAGTCGAGTCCCAGTCTACGAGCAGTACTTC; cdr3_aa: CASSRVPVYEQYF
cdr3_length: 16; d_call: -; j_call: TRBJ1-5; v_call: TRBV7-8; clone_size: -; cdr3_nt: TGTGCCAGCAGTCGAGTCGTAGGTCCAAGCAATCAGCCCCAGCATTTT; cdr3_aa: CASSRVVGPSNQPQHF
cdr3_length: 14; d_call: TRBD1; j_call: TRBJ2-7; v_call: TRBV9; clone_size: -; cdr3_nt: TGTGCCAGCAGCGGAGGGACAGGGGGTTACGAGCAGTACTTC; cdr3_aa: CASSGGTGGYEQYF
cdr3_length: 18; d_call: -; j_call: TRBJ2-6; v_call: TRBV10-3; clone_size: -; cdr3_nt: TGTGCCATCAGTGAGTTGGGCAGTCCATACTCTGGGGCCAACGTCCTGACTTTC; cdr3_aa: CAISELGSPYSGANVLTF
cdr3_length: 12; d_call: -; j_call: TRBJ1-1; v_call: TRBV10-3; clone_size: -; cdr3_nt: TGTGCCATCCGGGGGGGTGGCACTGAAGCTTTCTTT; cdr3_aa: CAIRGGGTEAFF
cdr3_length: 12; d_call: -; j_call: TRBJ1-2; v_call: TRBV2; clone_size: -; cdr3_nt: TGTGCCAGCTTGGGGGCAGACTATGGCTACACCTTC; cdr3_aa: CASLGADYGYTF
cdr3_length: 13; d_call: TRBD2; j_call: TRBJ2-7; v_call: TRBV27; clone_size: -; cdr3_nt: TGTGCCAGCCTTGGGGGGGGTTTCCACGAGCAGTACTTC; cdr3_aa: CASLGGGFHEQYF
cdr3_length: 12; d_call: -; j_call: TRBJ2-1; v_call: TRBV7-9; clone_size: -; cdr3_nt: TGTGCCAGCAGCTTAGGAGTTGATGAGCAGTTCTTC; cdr3_aa: CASSLGVDEQFF
cdr3_length: 10; d_call: -; j_call: TRBJ2-3; v_call: TRBV30; clone_size: once; cdr3_nt: TGTGCCCAGAAAGGGGATACGCAGTATTTT; cdr3_aa: CAQKGDTQYF
cdr3_length: 15; d_call: -; j_call: TRBJ2-1; v_call: TRBV6-1; clone_size: -; cdr3_nt: TGTGCCAGCAGTGACCCAGGACTCGTGCCCAGGGAGCAGTTCTTC; cdr3_aa: CASSDPGLVPREQFF
cdr3_length: 16; d_call: TRBD2; j_call: TRBJ2-1; v_call: TRBV7-9; clone_size: -; cdr3_nt: TGTGCCAGCAGCCCCTTGGGGCGGGAGGCCGTCAATGAGCAGTTCTTC; cdr3_aa: CASSPLGREAVNEQFF
cdr3_length: 17; d_call: -; j_call: TRBJ2-1; v_call: TRBV28; clone_size: -; cdr3_nt: TGTGCCAGCCGAGTAGTCAGGGCGTCAGGGGCGCACAATGAGCAGTTCTTC; cdr3_aa: CASRVVRASGAHNEQFF
cdr3_length: 14; d_call: -; j_call: TRBJ2-7; v_call: TRBV5-5; clone_size: -; cdr3_nt: TGTGCCAGCAGCTTCACTAGCAGAACCTACGAGCAGTACTTC; cdr3_aa: CASSFTSRTYEQYF
cdr3_length: 15; d_call: -; j_call: TRBJ1-4; v_call: TRBV11-2; clone_size: -; cdr3_nt: TGTGCCAGCAGCTTAGGGCGTAGTCTTAATGAAAAACTGTTTTTT; cdr3_aa: CASSLGRSLNEKLFF
cdr3_length: 15; d_call: TRBD1; j_call: TRBJ1-1; v_call: TRBV28; clone_size: -; cdr3_nt: TGTGCCAGCAGTCCGACCCCCAGGACAGGAGCTGAAGCTTTCTTT; cdr3_aa: CASSPTPRTGAEAFF
cdr3_length: 17; d_call: TRBD2; j_call: TRBJ2-4; v_call: TRBV27; clone_size: -; cdr3_nt: TGTGCCAGCAGTCCGGGCTGGCGGGAGGGCGCCAAAAACATTCAGTACTTC; cdr3_aa: CASSPGWREGAKNIQYF
cdr3_length: 16; d_call: -; j_call: TRBJ2-7; v_call: TRBV4-2; clone_size: -; cdr3_nt: TGTGCCAGCAGCCAAGATTCTCACCCAGGGAGCAACGAGCAGTACTTC; cdr3_aa: CASSQDSHPGSNEQYF
cdr3_length: 13; d_call: TRBD2; j_call: TRBJ2-7; v_call: TRBV6-1; clone_size: once; cdr3_nt: TGTGCCAGCAATAGCGGGGGGTTCTACGAGCAGTACTTC; cdr3_aa: CASNSGGFYEQYF
cdr3_length: 16; d_call: -; j_call: TRBJ2-3; v_call: TRBV2; clone_size: -; cdr3_nt: TGTGCCAGCAGCTGGGGGGCGGGTGTCGTTTCAGATACGCAGTATTTT; cdr3_aa: CASSWGAGVVSDTQYF
cdr3_length: 16; d_call: -; j_call: TRBJ2-2; v_call: TRBV14; clone_size: -; cdr3_nt: TGTGCCAGCAGCCCGACTTTACAGAGATACACCGGGGAGCTGTTTTTT; cdr3_aa: CASSPTLQRYTGELFF
cdr3_length: 13; d_call: -; j_call: TRBJ1-2; v_call: TRBV7-9; clone_size: -; cdr3_nt: TGTGCCAGCAGATTCGGTGACTTCTATGGCTACACCTTC; cdr3_aa: CASRFGDFYGYTF
cdr3_length: 13; d_call: TRBD2; j_call: TRBJ2-7; v_call: TRBV27; clone_size: -; cdr3_nt: TGTGCCAGCAGTTCCTCCGGGGGGTACGAGCAGTACTTC; cdr3_aa: CASSSSGGYEQYF
cdr3_length: 14; d_call: -; j_call: TRBJ1-1; v_call: TRBV27; clone_size: -; cdr3_nt: TGTGCCAGCAGCCCTAGGCACAGAAACACTGAAGCTTTCTTT; cdr3_aa: CASSPRHRNTEAFF
cdr3_length: 16; d_call: TRBD2; j_call: TRBJ2-5; v_call: TRBV7-2; clone_size: -; cdr3_nt: TGTGCCAGCAGCTTAGTGAGCGGGACCCCTTGGGAGACCCAGTACTTC; cdr3_aa: CASSLVSGTPWETQYF
cdr3_length: 14; d_call: -; j_call: TRBJ2-1; v_call: TRBV28; clone_size: -; cdr3_nt: TGTGCCAGCAGTCCGCGCTTAAGACCCAATGAGCAGTTCTTC; cdr3_aa: CASSPRLRPNEQFF
cdr3_length: 12; d_call: -; j_call: TRBJ2-7; v_call: TRBV7-2; clone_size: -; cdr3_nt: TGTGCCAGCAGGATAGCGACCTACGAGCAGCACTTC; cdr3_aa: CASRIATYEQHF
cdr3_length: 14; d_call: TRBD2; j_call: TRBJ2-7; v_call: TRBV28; clone_size: -; cdr3_nt: TGTGCCAGCAGTTTAGGTACGGGGGGTTACGAGCAGTACTTC; cdr3_aa: CASSLGTGGYEQYF
cdr3_length: 23; d_call: TRBD2; j_call: TRBJ2-7; v_call: TRBV23-1; clone_size: -; cdr3_nt: TGCGCCAGCAGTCAATCGAACCAGGTGGGCGCGAGACTAGCAACTTCCCTTCCGGACGAGCAGTACTTC; cdr3_aa: CASSQSNQVGARLATSLPDEQYF